This entry lists 22 T cell receptor beta chains sequenced from one sample in a study of blood T cell repertoires in COVID-19 (dated by TCRdb to about 2020). To prepare the library, the immunoSEQ multiplex PCR assay was applied. The immuneACCESS repertoire file appears here via TCRdb, limited to in-frame rearrangements. These files lack a portion of the clones; in checked studies, under half of the deficit traces to unresolved V genes, and the cause of the others is not known. Counted in this sample were over 300,000 clones; 85% to 90% of them appeared once. Over 9.5% of the sample comes from the top ten. What was sequenced was PBMCs or T cells enriched from blood (not recorded which). These receptors originate from a woman in her late teens or twenties who had recovered from COVID-19.

This sequence joins TRBV28 and TRBJ1-2, with D possibly being TRBD1 (5 bases). Germline CDR1 and CDR2: MDHEN and SYDVKM. V was trimmed by 1 base and J by 2 bases, leaving 11 bases between them. There are 15 residues in the CDR3. This chain's CDR3 is CASSLLGVSNYGYTF. The CDR3 DNA reads as TGTGCCAGCAGTTTATTAGGGGTATCCAACTATGGCTACACCTTC.

The chain recombines TRBV5-1 with TRBJ1-6, with D unresolved. V lost 0 bases, J lost 7 bases, and 5 bases lay in between. CDR1 and CDR2 (germline): SGHRS, YFSETQ. This CDR3 spans 13 amino acids. Written as DNA, the CDR3 is TGCGCCAGCAGCTTGGAAAGCAATTCACCCCTCCACTTT. Its translation: CASSLESNSPLHF.

The V and J genes are TRBV7-9 and TRBJ1-1, with 7 bases that match TRBD1. In germline, CDR1 is SEHNR, CDR2 FQNEAQ (reference sequence). This CDR3 spans 15 amino acids. V lost 0 bases and J lost 4; bases outside the gene matches: 5. The CDR3 sequence is CASSLAGAGGTEAFF. CDR3 sequence (DNA): TGTGCCAGCAGCTTAGCTGGGGCAGGGGGCACTGAAGCTTTCTTT.

The chain recombines TRBV18 with TRBJ1-1, with 9 bases lining up with TRBD1. There are 15 residues in the CDR3. Germline CDR1 is KGHSH and CDR2 is LQKENI. V was pared by 0 bases and J by 3 bases, with 2 bases of the junction left unmatched. CDR3 coding DNA: TGTGCCAGCTCACCACCGGGACAGGGACACACTGAAGCTTTCTTT. It specifies CASSPPGQGHTEAFF.

CDR3 DNA: TGTGCCAGCAGCTTAGAGTTTTCGGATGGCTACACCTTC. Translation: CASSLEFSDGYTF. J is TRBJ1-2 and V is TRBV7-8; D gene ambiguous. CDR1 and CDR2 from the germline V gene are SGHVS and FQNEAQ. The ends were cut back, 1 base at V and 6 bases at J, with 9 bases in the middle. The CDR3 extends over 13 amino acids.

The V gene is TRBV11-2, the J gene TRBJ2-5; the D is unclear. Germline V lookup: CDR1 SGHAT, CDR2 FQNNGV. The CDR3 totals 13 residues. The germline V and J ends were trimmed by 4 bases and 1 base, with 7 bases remaining between them. Here the CDR3 reads CASSSFLQETQYF. Here the CDR3 DNA reads TGTGCCAGCAGCTCGTTCCTCCAAGAGACCCAGTACTTC. Full variable domain (missing parts from reference TRBV11-2 and TRBJ2-5): EAGVAQSPRYKIIEKRQSVAFWCNPISGHATLYWYQQILGQGPKLLIQFQNNGVVDDSQLPKDRFSAERLKGVDSTLKIQPAKLEDSAVYLCASSSFLQETQYFGPGTRLLVL.

This chain links TRBV10-1 with TRBJ1-1; 7 nucleotides agree with TRBD1. After removal of 5 bases from V and 2 bases from J, the junction contained 5 bases not matched to a gene. The CDR3 is 14 residues long. The germline gives CDR1 WNHNN, CDR2 SYGVQD (reference sequence). CDR3 loop: CASSPGQLNTEAFF. DNA for the CDR3: TGCGCCAGCAGTCCGGGACAGCTTAACACTGAAGCTTTCTTT.

The chain carries TRBV28 and TRBJ1-1, with D possibly TRBD1 on 6 matching bases. V was cut by 5 bases and J by 7 bases, with 8 bases left in between. The germline V gene has CDR1 MDHEN and CDR2 SYDVKM. This CDR3 is 11 amino acids long. The CDR3, as DNA: TGTGCCAGCAGTGACAGGCGTGAAGCTTTCTTT. It is translated as CASSDRREAFF.

The rearrangement uses TRBV6-1 and TRBJ1-3, with D uncertain. The CDR3 is 15 residues long. The V end lost 1 base, the J end lost 0 bases, and 7 bases lay between the germline ends. Germline V lookup: CDR1 MNHNS, CDR2 SASEGT. CDR3 in DNA: TGTGCCAGCAGTGAAGAGCCTATCTCTGGAAACACCATATATTTT. Its protein product is CASSEEPISGNTIYF.

The chain employs TRBV7-9 and TRBJ2-7; 7 bases fit TRBD2. The CDR3 has 13 amino acids. The trim removed 3 bases at V and 3 bases at J, leaving 2 bases unmatched. Germline CDR1 SEHNR, CDR2 FQNEAQ (reference sequence). The CDR3 here is CASSLRGSYEQYF. CDR3 nucleotide sequence: TGTGCCAGCAGCTTGCGGGGGAGCTACGAGCAGTACTTC.

The chain combines TRBV7-9 with TRBJ1-2; 7 bases align to TRBD1. The ends lost 3 bases at V and 4 bases at J; junction bases unmatched: 11. This CDR3 is 16 amino acids long. Germline values: CDR1 SEHNR, CDR2 FQNEAQ (reference sequence). This chain's CDR3 is CASSFFEGGNLYGYTF. CDR3 nucleotides: TGTGCCAGCAGCTTTTTCGAAGGGGGCAACCTCTATGGCTACACCTTC.

This clone was counted once. This chain links TRBV28 with TRBJ2-1; a weak D match, TRBD2 (6 bases). Trimming cost V 3 bases and J 6 bases, with 21 bases left between them. The CDR3 extends over 17 amino acids. Germline CDR1 and CDR2: MDHEN and SYDVKM. This CDR3 is CASSFPSRGIRLNEQFF. CDR3 DNA: TGTGCCAGCAGTTTCCCCTCTCGGGGGATTAGACTCAATGAGCAGTTCTTC.

V and J are TRBV19 and TRBJ2-4; the D gene is possibly TRBD2 (5 bases). V was cut by 8 bases and J by 0 bases, with 14 bases left in between. From germline, CDR1 is LNHDA and CDR2 SQIVND (reference sequence). CDR3 length: 15 amino acids. The chain's CDR3 is CASGSRGLAKNIQYF. The CDR3 nucleotides read TGTGCCAGTGGGTCTCGAGGGCTAGCCAAAAACATTCAGTACTTC. Full variable domain (remainder filled in from reference TRBV19 and TRBJ2-4): DGGITQSPKYLFRKEGQNVTLSCEQNLNHDAMYWYRQDPGQGLRLIYYSQIVNDFQKGDIAEGYSVSREKKESFPLTVTSAQKNPTAFYLCASGSRGLAKNIQYFGAGTRLSVL.

The gene calls are TRBV27 and TRBJ1-2; possible D gene TRBD1, 6 bases. V shed 5 bases and J shed 1 base, with 8 bases lying between them. The germline CDR1 and CDR2 sequences are MNHEY and SMNVEV (reference sequence). The length of the CDR3 is 13 residues. This CDR3 reads CASSPQGNYGYTF. The CDR3 coding sequence is TGTGCCAGCAGTCCACAGGGTAACTATGGCTACACCTTC.

J is TRBJ2-7 and V is TRBV13; no reliable D call. The CDR3 is made up of 16 amino acids. Per germline, CDR1 PRHDT and CDR2 FYEKMQ (reference sequence). V dropped 5 bases and J dropped 0 bases, with 17 bases sitting between them. As DNA, the CDR3 is TGTGCCAGCAGCCCCATCGAGCGCCTGAGCTCCTACGAGCAGTACTTC. Encoded protein: CASSPIERLSSYEQYF.

The chain joins TRBV6-5 to TRBJ1-2, with 7 bases lining up with TRBD1. This CDR3 has 13 amino acids. From germline, CDR1 is MNHEY and CDR2 SVGAGI. V lost 0 bases, J lost 8 bases, and 3 bases stayed unmatched. The chain's CDR3 is CASSYSGGLGYTF. The CDR3 bases are TGTGCCAGCAGTTACTCAGGGGGCTTAGGCTACACCTTC.

As DNA, the CDR3 is TGTGCCAGCAGCCCCGGGACAGGGATAAATTCACCCCTCCACTTT. Amino acid sequence: CASSPGTGINSPLHF. V usage is TRBV7-6 and J usage is TRBJ1-6; 9 positions agree with TRBD1. Germline CDR1 is SGHVS and CDR2 is FNYEAQ. V was pared by 5 bases and J by 7 bases, with 6 bases of the junction left unmatched. The CDR3 contains 15 residues.

This chain joins TRBV12-3 or TRBV12-4 and TRBJ2-7; no definite D call. The V and J ends lost 0 bases and 5 bases respectively, with 5 bases between them. The CDR3 totals 12 residues. CDR3 loop: CASSLAPDEQYF. As DNA, the CDR3 is TGTGCCAGCAGTTTAGCCCCGGACGAGCAGTACTTC.

The chain joins TRBV3-1 (or the pseudogene TRBV3-2) to TRBJ1-3; perhaps TRBD1 as D (5 bases). The CDR3 covers 16 residues. The germline V gene encodes CDR1 LGHDT and CDR2 YNNKEL (reference sequence). The ends were cut back, 5 bases at V and 4 bases at J, with 18 bases in the middle. This chain's CDR3 is CASSNRQFRPGNTIYF. In nucleotides, the CDR3 is TGTGCCAGCAGCAACCGACAGTTTCGTCCAGGAAACACCATATATTTT.

The rearrangement uses TRBV7-9 and TRBJ2-1, with D perhaps TRBD2 (5 bases). Germline lookup yields CDR1 SEHNR and CDR2 FQNEAQ (reference sequence). The V and J ends lost 6 bases and 1 base respectively, with 16 bases between them. The CDR3 covers 16 residues. The CDR3 region is CASSSPVRLSYNEQFF. As DNA, the CDR3 is TGTGCCAGCAGTTCTCCCGTGAGACTATCCTACAATGAGCAGTTCTTC.

The rearrangement joins TRBV18 to TRBJ2-3, with D tentatively TRBD2 (6 bases). The CDR3 totals 13 residues. The V gene's germline CDR1 is KGHSH and CDR2 LQKENI. Trimming stripped 5 bases from V and 5 bases from J, with 11 bases between. CDR3 region: CASSSGLRDTQYF. In DNA, the CDR3 is TGTGCCAGCTCATCCGGACTACGAGATACGCAGTATTTT. The variable domain in full, completed from reference TRBV18 and TRBJ2-3, reads NAGVMQNPRHLVRRRGQEARLRCSPMKGHSHVYWYRQLPEEGLKFMVYLQKENIIDESGMPKERFSAEFPKEGPSILRIQQVVRGDSAAYFCASSSGLRDTQYFGPGTRLTVL.

The chain employs TRBV5-1 and TRBJ1-6; D gene uncertain. Germline CDR1 SGHRS, CDR2 YFSETQ. V was clipped by 4 bases and J by 7 bases, with 9 bases between them. The CDR3 extends over 13 amino acids. The CDR3 spells CASSMIQNSPLHF. In nucleotides, the CDR3 is TGCGCCAGCAGCATGATACAGAATTCACCCCTCCACTTT.